These T cell receptor beta chains were read from a single sample in a study of T cell changes during pregnancy in multiple sclerosis. TCRdb keeps only in-frame clones here, not all; method: immunoSEQ multiplex PCR. This sample has some 71,000 clones, with roughly 91% found just once. Sample: CD4+ T cells from peripheral blood mononuclear cells, taken in the third trimester of pregnancy. All receptors derive from a female donor in good health, enrolled as a control in a pregnancy study. CDR3s leave out the opening cysteine and the closing phenylalanine or tryptophan.

j_call,v_call,cdr3_aa
TRBJ1-3,TRBV18,ASSPRPQNDGDTIY
TRBJ2-1,TRBV7-3,ASSLGAGGYNEQF
TRBJ1-5,TRBV7-2,ASSLTVDQPQH
TRBJ1-4,TRBV29-1,SAELGVNEKLF
TRBJ2-5,TRBV9,ASSPGQGGETQY
TRBJ1-3,TRBV6-5,ATRAAEAGNTIY
TRBJ1-2,TRBV5-4,ASSSRQGNYGYT
TRBJ1-5,TRBV7-9,ASSWGGNQPQH
TRBJ1-2,TRBV6-5,ASSYRWGQSRVGYT
TRBJ2-4,TRBV11-3,ASGTGVAKNIQY
TRBJ2-3,TRBV6-5,ASSYSGTGGIDTQY
TRBJ1-6,TRBV5-8,ASSLGQINSPLH
TRBJ1-2,TRBV2,ASRELYGYT
TRBJ2-1,TRBV2,ASSDGGRGRDNEQF
TRBJ1-6,TRBV7-3,ASSLNGGTGSSPLH
TRBJ2-2,TRBV5-4,AISKGGAVTGELF
TRBJ1-1,TRBV6-1,ASRKEGNTEAF
TRBJ2-2,TRBV5-1,ASSLDPRSTGELF
TRBJ1-6,TRBV7-6,ASSLGGSSYNSPLH
TRBJ2-7,TRBV5-6,ASSLNFGRGYEQY
TRBJ1-4,TRBV7-6,ASSLAAGTNEKLF
TRBJ2-7,TRBV4-2,ASSQPQGGYEQY
TRBJ2-7,TRBV5-1,ASSTAPEQGYEQY
TRBJ1-2,TRBV20-1,SARSYYGYT
TRBJ1-1,TRBV5-5,ASSTPGFNTEAF
TRBJ2-5,TRBV30,AWSGNSGGEETQY
TRBJ2-2,TRBV5-1,ASSWGQGNTGELF
TRBJ2-3,TRBV6-6,ASSSRDSPLLY
TRBJ2-3,TRBV5-1,ASSLSAGGTDTQY
TRBJ2-7,TRBV19,ASRGPSGSSEQY
TRBJ2-7,TRBV7-2,ASSYGTGGREQY
TRBJ1-6,TRBV6-1,ASSERVSTDDSPLH
TRBJ2-1,TRBV9,ASSERGDTYNEQF
TRBJ2-1,TRBV6-5,ASWGAGGAYNEQF
TRBJ2-1,TRBV6-6,ASLQGLYNEQF
TRBJ1-2,TRBV6-1,ASSDSRTGSILGYT
TRBJ2-4,TRBV18,ASSPGTGLAKNIQY
TRBJ2-2,TRBV11-3,ASSLIQNTGELF
TRBJ2-1,TRBV6-1,ASSPDRGNYNEQF
TRBJ1-2,TRBV30,AWIGVDPRSNYGYT
TRBJ1-2,TRBV19,ASSIARTGGASNYGYT
TRBJ2-7,TRBV25-1,ASGLTGTSEQY
TRBJ1-5,TRBV27,ASSLGGGISNQPQH
TRBJ1-1,TRBV9,ASSMGGVDTEAF
TRBJ2-7,TRBV11-3,ASSLGQGTYEQY
TRBJ1-4,TRBV6-1,ASTRGQGNEKLF
TRBJ1-2,TRBV6-5,ASSSPRDGSYGYT
TRBJ1-5,TRBV7-6,ASSWGTGGGQPQH
TRBJ2-1,TRBV10-3,AIRPGQGADEQF
TRBJ1-2,TRBV6-5,ASRVDRDYGYT